This T cell receptor beta chain comes out of a study of T cell responses to AZD1222 COVID-19 vaccine listed by TCRdb under 2021. The study in broad terms: TCR sequencing was performed for 230 to 250 trial participants, of whom about 200 were given two doses of AZD1222 and some 26 were given two doses of MenACWY control vaccine. Trial participants were enrolled into age subgroups of 18-55, 56-69 and 70-plus years, which contained about 150, 28 and 57 TCR-sequenced participants, respectively. Findings and caveats that apply to the study as a whole: The whole spike protein was spanned by vaccine-associated CD4 TCRs, and dominant responses were seen in regions 160-218 and 743-854. Conclusions about previously exposed vaccinees are limited because only six or seven AZD1222 recipients were SARS-CoV-2 seropositive at baseline. A significant rise in spike-specific TCR breadth and depth was observed after two AZD1222 doses relative to day 0 and relative to MenACWY recipients. Participants were mostly white British, with more females than males. The authors suggested clonal diversity may have been underestimated. Because no day 14 peak-response samples were available, the repertoires could be characterized only after the peak T cell response. The 56-69-year group was small, and its depth increase did not reach significance, likely because of low power. Epitopes outside the regions mutated in the B.1.351 and B.1.1.7 variants were reportedly recognized by nearly half of the unique spike-specific TCRs.

The label giving this sample's time point can be read as: about 28 days (+/-7) after the second vaccine dose. AZD1222 recipients with second doses at about 4 weeks or about 12 weeks were pooled, because spike-specific TCR depth and breadth did not differ between schedules. Vaccinee samples came from UK trials COV001 and COV002, including a single-blind randomized controlled phase 2/3 trial of AZD1222 (ChAdOx1 nCoV-19) in healthy adults. Trial participant PBMC samples were collected at day 0 and day 28 after the second dose for TCRbeta chain sequencing. V is trimmed back by 7 bases and J by 2 bases, and the junction contains 8 bases that no gene match accounts for. From the cysteine up to the phenylalanine, the CDR3 has a length of 15 residues. The CDR3 DNA has 45 bases and is translated from base 1. Sequences LNHDA (CDR1) and SQIVND (CDR2) are obtained from the germline V gene (reference sequence).

Concerning this clone: Its antigen target is currently unknown. The sample holds no much larger clone one base away, and base qualities are not on file.

The CDR3 regions of human TCRbeta chains were subjected to immunosequencing. As for the authors' bioinformatics: Repertoire TCRs were checked for matches against a reference library of SARS-CoV-2-specific TCRs that had been generated using the MIRA antigen-specificity platform. Breadth meant the fraction of unique TCRs that were SARS-CoV-2-associated, whereas depth meant the fraction of total T cells that were SARS-CoV-2-associated. Using the MIRA data, each spike-specific TCR was assigned both to the spike region to which the TCR was reactive and to a CD4 or CD8 class. Log10-transformed breadth and depth values were compared by one-way ANOVA with Sidak's multiple comparisons tests. The source is immuneACCESS, and TCRdb retained only in-frame sequences with V and J called. Part of the clones is not carried over; for the studies checked, unresolved V genes explain less than half of this, and the remainder is unexplained. Clonal size and the V and J genes are those of that table, whereas D and trimming came from the DNA. In all, the sample holds 140,000 to 150,000 clones, and approximately 90% of those were seen once. Together, the top ten hold roughly 3% of the sample.

The chain was built from TRBV19 and TRBJ1-5, with 7 bases matching TRBD1. The sequence was collected from an adult who received the AZD1222 COVID-19 vaccine. The starting material was peripheral blood, obtained 28 days after the second AZD1222 dose. The CDR3 corresponds to CASTDRAGGNQPQHF. The DNA sequence is TGTGCCAGTACCGACAGGGCGGGGGGCAATCAGCCCCAGCATTTT.